These T cell receptor beta chains were read from a single sample in a study of CD8 T cells in ankylosing spondylitis. MiXCR, applied by TCRdb to the 5' RACE reads, yields one record per CDR3 protein. The sample yields about 480,000 distinct CDR3 sequences, under 20% seen once. Specimen: blood, either unsorted or a sorted T cell fraction (not recorded which). Every receptor here comes from a male donor with ankylosing spondylitis. CDR3s include the opening cysteine and the closing phenylalanine or tryptophan. D genes are given only for firm matches. The size entry is marked missing in some rows and otherwise reads once, few, many or a size class.

size | J | D | V | CDR3 | DNA
NA | TRBJ2-1 | NA | TRBV12-3/TRBV12-4 | CASSLARGGNEQFF | TGTGCCAGCAGTTTGGCTCGGGGAGGCAATGAGCAGTTCTTC
NA | TRBJ2-7 | TRBD2 | TRBV28 | CASSFGTSGYEQYF | TGTGCCAGCAGTTTTGGGACTAGCGGATACGAGCAGTACTTC
few | TRBJ1-1 | NA | TRBV5-1 | CASSLGGRETEAFF | TGCGCCAGCAGCTTGGGAGGGAGGGAGACTGAAGCTTTCTTT
NA | TRBJ1-2 | NA | TRBV28 | CASSSLSGGGYTF | TGTGCCAGCAGCTCTCTATCCGGTGGGGGCTACACCTTC
NA | TRBJ2-1 | TRBD1 | TRBV7-6 | CASSLARDRVQNEQFF | TGTGCCAGCAGCTTGGCCCGGGACAGGGTTCAAAATGAGCAGTTCTTC
NA | TRBJ1-6 | NA | TRBV19 | CASARAADNSPLHF | TGTGCCAGCGCCAGAGCAGCCGATAATTCACCCCTCCACTTT
NA | TRBJ2-1 | TRBD1 | TRBV6-1 | CASAGGTGAHEQFF | TGTGCCAGCGCCGGAGGGACAGGGGCCCATGAGCAGTTCTTC
NA | TRBJ2-3 | NA | TRBV27 | CASSYKSTDTQYF | TGTGCCAGCAGCTACAAGAGCACAGATACGCAGTATTTT
few | TRBJ2-7 | TRBD1 | TRBV29-1 | CSVEDRAGTVGYEQYF | TGCAGCGTTGAAGATCGGGCCGGGACAGTGGGGTACGAGCAGTACTTC
NA | TRBJ2-2 | TRBD1 | TRBV2 | CASSRALTGEAGELFF | TGTGCCAGCAGCCGAGCCCTGACAGGGGAGGCCGGGGAGCTGTTTTTT
few | TRBJ1-1 | NA | TRBV6-5 | CASSYSLLERAFF | TGTGCCAGCAGTTACTCTCTCCTAGAGAGAGCTTTCTTT
NA | TRBJ2-1 | TRBD2 | TRBV5-1 | CASSLAAGGPISYNEQFF | TGCGCCAGCAGCTTGGCGGCGGGGGGCCCAATCTCCTACAATGAGCAGTTCTTC
NA | TRBJ1-5 | NA | TRBV6-1 | CASSEASTGRGSNQPQHF | TGTGCCAGCAGTGAAGCGTCAACAGGGAGGGGGAGCAATCAGCCCCAGCATTTT
few | TRBJ1-3 | NA | TRBV5-1 | CASSLEGSRSGNTIYF | TGCGCCAGCAGCTTAGAAGGGTCCCGCTCTGGAAACACCATATATTTT
NA | TRBJ1-1 | NA | TRBV28 | CASSSLGGSRTEAFF | TGTGCCAGCAGTTCCCTGGGGGGGAGTCGTACTGAAGCTTTCTTT
few | TRBJ1-2 | NA | TRBV25-1 | CASSERTALPYGYTF | TGTGCCAGCAGTGAAAGGACAGCACTGCCTTATGGCTACACCTTC
NA | TRBJ1-1 | NA | TRBV15 | CATSHGTREAFF | TGTGCCACCAGCCACGGAACACGTGAAGCTTTCTTT
NA | TRBJ1-1 | TRBD1 | TRBV6-6 | CASSYQGAEAFF | TGTGCCAGCAGTTATCAGGGGGCTGAAGCTTTCTTT
NA | TRBJ1-1 | NA | TRBV20-1 | CSAPLRGMNTEAFF | TGCAGTGCTCCACTGCGGGGGATGAACACTGAAGCTTTCTTT
NA | TRBJ2-5 | TRBD2 | TRBV15 | CATSRVKLAGTETQYF | TGTGCCACCAGCAGAGTCAAACTAGCGGGTACGGAGACCCAGTACTTC
few | TRBJ2-3 | NA | TRBV27 | CASSPGWLNTDTQYF | TGTGCCAGCAGTCCCGGATGGCTAAACACAGATACGCAGTATTTT
NA | TRBJ2-5 | NA | TRBV20-1 | CSAVGGGQETQYF | TGCAGTGCTGTAGGGGGGGGTCAAGAGACCCAGTACTTC
NA | TRBJ1-2 | NA | TRBV4-1 | CASSRSEMSDYGYTF | TGCGCCAGCAGCCGGTCCGAAATGAGCGACTATGGCTACACCTTC
NA | TRBJ2-1 | NA | TRBV7-2 | CASSSFVINEQFF | TGTGCCAGCAGCTCGTTTGTGATCAATGAGCAGTTCTTC
NA | TRBJ2-2 | TRBD1 | TRBV19 | CAWTGGNTGELFF | TGTGCCTGGACAGGGGGAAACACCGGGGAGCTGTTTTTT
NA | TRBJ2-5 | NA | TRBV4-1 | CASSQVSGGEETQYF | TGCGCCAGCAGCCAAGTGTCAGGGGGGGAAGAGACCCAGTACTTC
few | TRBJ2-3 | NA | TRBV28 | CASSSPRDTFTDTQYF | TGTGCCAGCAGTAGTCCGAGGGACACCTTCACAGATACGCAGTATTTT
NA | TRBJ1-5 | NA | TRBV20-1 | CSARAYNQPQHF | TGCAGTGCTAGGGCCTACAATCAGCCCCAGCATTTT
few | TRBJ1-6 | NA | TRBV6-1 | CASSEFQGNSPLHF | TGTGCCAGCAGTGAATTTCAGGGGAATTCACCCCTCCACTTT
NA | TRBJ2-5 | NA | TRBV11-2 | CASSQYQETQYF | TGTGCCAGCAGCCAGTACCAAGAGACCCAGTACTTC
few | TRBJ2-7 | TRBD2 | TRBV12-3/TRBV12-4 | CASRVGREGSEQHF | TGTGCCAGCAGGGTAGGTAGGGAGGGATCCGAGCAGCACTTC
few | TRBJ2-2 | NA | TRBV2 | CASRVDINTGELFF | TGTGCCAGCAGGGTAGACATTAACACCGGGGAGCTGTTTTTT
few | TRBJ2-7 | NA | TRBV20-1 | CSARGQTYEQYF | TGCAGTGCTAGGGGACAAACCTACGAGCAGTACTTC
NA | TRBJ1-1 | TRBD1 | TRBV5-1 | CASSIGSGTGANTEAFF | TGCGCCAGCAGCATAGGTTCCGGGACAGGGGCGAACACTGAAGCTTTCTTT
few | TRBJ2-6 | TRBD1 | TRBV12-3/TRBV12-4 | CASRQGAGANVLTF | TGTGCCAGCCGACAGGGAGCTGGGGCCAACGTCCTGACTTTC
NA | TRBJ2-3 | NA | TRBV3-1 | CASSPGGFIPYF | TGTGCCAGCAGCCCAGGCGGCTTCATTCCGTATTTT
few | TRBJ2-2 | TRBD2 | TRBV27 | CASSPWTSGSGTGELFF | TGTGCCAGCAGTCCCTGGACTAGCGGGAGCGGTACCGGGGAGCTGTTTTTT
NA | TRBJ1-2 | NA | TRBV7-2 | CASSLEAYYGYTF | TGTGCCAGCAGCTTAGAAGCCTACTATGGCTACACCTTC
few | TRBJ2-2 | NA | TRBV11-2 | CASSLVSSGPGELFF | TGTGCCAGCAGCTTAGTGAGCTCAGGGCCCGGGGAGCTGTTTTTT
many | TRBJ2-3 | TRBD1 | TRBV7-3 | CASSLDRVADTQYF | TGTGCCAGCAGCCTGGACAGGGTGGCAGATACGCAGTATTTT
few | TRBJ2-3 | NA | TRBV30 | CAWSVDDRTQYF | TGTGCCTGGAGTGTAGACGATAGAACGCAGTATTTT
NA | TRBJ2-2 | NA | TRBV12-3/TRBV12-4 | CASTPRTANTGELFF | TGTGCCAGCACCCCAAGGACAGCCAACACCGGGGAGCTGTTTTTT
few | TRBJ2-2 | NA | TRBV19 | CASMRGGWTGELFF | TGTGCCAGTATGAGAGGGGGATGGACCGGGGAGCTGTTTTTT
few | TRBJ2-1 | NA | TRBV20-1 | CSASVSYNEQFF | TGCAGTGCTAGCGTCTCCTACAATGAGCAGTTCTTC
NA | TRBJ2-7 | TRBD2 | TRBV18 | CASSPSGTAGVNYEQYF | TGTGCCAGCTCACCTTCAGGGACGGCGGGAGTAAATTACGAGCAGTACTTC
few | TRBJ1-3 | NA | TRBV6-1 | CASSRLGDGSSGNTIYF | TGTGCCAGCAGTCGACTGGGGGACGGGAGCTCTGGAAACACCATATATTTT
many | TRBJ2-1 | NA | TRBV10-3 | CAISESNRGGTEQFF | TGTGCCATCAGTGAGTCGAATAGGGGTGGTACTGAGCAGTTCTTC
few | TRBJ1-2 | NA | TRBV18 | CASSPTRSQQGYTF | TGTGCCAGCTCACCAACTCGTTCCCAACAGGGCTACACCTTC
few | TRBJ2-3 | TRBD1 | TRBV19 | CASSILGQGAGDTQYF | TGTGCCAGTAGTATATTGGGACAGGGGGCCGGAGATACGCAGTATTTT
NA | TRBJ1-5 | NA | TRBV28 | CASTPGVGGNQPQHF | TGTGCCAGCACCCCGGGGGTCGGGGGTAATCAGCCCCAGCATTTT
few | TRBJ2-7 | TRBD2 | TRBV12-3/TRBV12-4 | CASTKSGRYEQYF | TGTGCCAGCACAAAGAGCGGGAGGTACGAGCAGTACTTC
many | TRBJ2-3 | NA | TRBV20-1 | CSALPLTGGGTQYF | TGCAGTGCGCTCCCTCTTACGGGTGGGGGGACGCAGTATTTT
NA | TRBJ2-1 | NA | TRBV18 | CASSPPASPGNNEQFF | TGTGCCAGCTCACCACCGGCCTCACCAGGGAACAATGAGCAGTTCTTC
NA | TRBJ2-1 | TRBD1 | TRBV6-1 | CASNGQGGGEQFF | TGTGCCAGCAACGGACAGGGGGGTGGTGAGCAGTTCTTC
few | TRBJ2-3 | NA | TRBV5-1 | CASRTNPRATDTQYF | TGCGCCAGCAGAACTAACCCTAGAGCCACAGATACGCAGTATTTT